This T cell receptor beta chain originates from a study of blood T cell repertoires in COVID-19. The wider study: Acute and convalescent COVID-19 specimens originated in the United States, Italy and Spain. Sources were T cells, B-cell-depleted T cells, or PBMCs; the material itself was cDNA or gDNA.

In the authors' methods: Amplification with reference gene primers provided the estimates of nucleated cell counts. Clones were read by immunoSEQ multiplex PCR, and TCRdb kept only the in-frame ones, dropping some. V and J calls and clone size are given by that table; D and trimming were obtained from the DNA. The table includes around 260,000 clones, approximately 86% detected once. The germline gives CDR1 MGHRA, CDR2 YSYEKL. This CDR3 comprises 15 residues. The V end lost 4 bases, the J end lost 6 bases, and 17 bases lay between the germline ends. The sequencing input was peripheral blood. The genes are TRBV4-1 and TRBJ2-3; no clear D gene. The clonotype originates from a man aged 25 to 40 with active or convalescent COVID-19. The CDR3 spells CASSLRFGLSDTQYF. In DNA form, the CDR3 reads TGCGCCAGCAGCCTTAGGTTTGGGCTTTCCGATACGCAGTATTTT.